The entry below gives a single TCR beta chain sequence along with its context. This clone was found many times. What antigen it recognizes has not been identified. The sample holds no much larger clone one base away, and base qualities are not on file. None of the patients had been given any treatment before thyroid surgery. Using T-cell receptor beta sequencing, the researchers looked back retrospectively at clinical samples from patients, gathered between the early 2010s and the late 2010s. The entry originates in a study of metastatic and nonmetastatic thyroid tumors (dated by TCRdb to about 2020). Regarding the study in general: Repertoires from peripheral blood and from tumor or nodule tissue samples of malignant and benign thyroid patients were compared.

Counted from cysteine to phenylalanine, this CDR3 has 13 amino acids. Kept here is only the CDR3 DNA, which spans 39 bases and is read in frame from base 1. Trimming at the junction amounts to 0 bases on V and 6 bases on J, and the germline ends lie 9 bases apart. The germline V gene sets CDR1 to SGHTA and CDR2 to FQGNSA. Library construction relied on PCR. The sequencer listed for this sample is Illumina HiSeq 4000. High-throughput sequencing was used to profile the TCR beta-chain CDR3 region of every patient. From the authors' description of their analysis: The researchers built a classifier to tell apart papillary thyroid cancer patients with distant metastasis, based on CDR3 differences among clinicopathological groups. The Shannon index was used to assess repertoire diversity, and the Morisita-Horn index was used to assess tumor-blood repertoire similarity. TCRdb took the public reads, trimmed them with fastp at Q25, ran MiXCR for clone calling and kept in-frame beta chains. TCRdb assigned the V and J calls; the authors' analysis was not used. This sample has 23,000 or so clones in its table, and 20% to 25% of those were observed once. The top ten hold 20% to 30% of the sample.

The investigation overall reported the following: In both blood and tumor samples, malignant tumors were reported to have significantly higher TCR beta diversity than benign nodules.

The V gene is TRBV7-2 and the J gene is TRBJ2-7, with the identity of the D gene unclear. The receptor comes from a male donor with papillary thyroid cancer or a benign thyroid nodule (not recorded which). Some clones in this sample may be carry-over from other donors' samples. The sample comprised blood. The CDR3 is CASSLANVGEQYF. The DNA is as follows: TGTGCCAGCAGCTTAGCGAACGTCGGCGAGCAGTACTTC.